A single sample gave rise to the 9 T cell receptor beta chains below, sequenced in a study of T cells after yellow fever vaccination. Via MiXCR, TCRdb re-called the 5' RACE reads, giving one row per CDR3 protein. The sample lists some 320,000 distinct CDR3 sequences; 8.7% were seen once. The sequences come from PBMCs, collected on the day of the first yellow fever vaccination. All receptors come from a man aged 18 to 35 who received the YFV17D yellow fever vaccine.

There are a few counts of this clonotype. This rearrangement joins TRBV29-1 to TRBJ2-7; TRBD2 might be the D (6 bases). This CDR3 comprises 13 residues. Per the germline V gene, CDR1 is SQVTM and CDR2 is ANQGSEA. Trimming stripped 1 base from V and 2 bases from J, with 9 bases between. The CDR3 loop is CSVEGGGAYEQYF. The CDR3 bases are TGCAGCGTTGAAGGTGGCGGGGCCTACGAGCAGTACTTC.

The chain combines TRBV7-2 with TRBJ1-5; D unclear. The CDR3 runs 16 residues. Looked up from germline, CDR1 is SGHTA and CDR2 is FQGNSA. Trimming stripped 1 base from V and 7 bases from J, with 17 bases between. This CDR3 reads CASSLGSGLPQQPQHF. In DNA form, the CDR3 reads TGTGCCAGCAGCTTAGGTTCCGGCCTTCCGCAGCAGCCCCAGCATTTT. The whole variable domain, remainder taken from reference TRBV7-2 and TRBJ1-5, is GAGVSQSPSNKVTEKGKDVELRCDPISGHTALYWYRQSLGQGLEFLIYFQGNSAPDKSGLPSDRFSAERTGGSVSTLTIQRTQQEDSAVYLCASSLGSGLPQQPQHFGDGTRLSIL.

The V call is TRBV5-1, the J call TRBJ2-1; 8 bases map to TRBD2. Germline values: CDR1 SGHRS, CDR2 YFSETQ. The CDR3 length is 15 residues. V lost 0 bases and J lost 9; bases outside the gene matches: 8. In DNA, the CDR3 is TGCGCCAGCAGCTTGGCCCCAGGGACTAGAGGTGAGCAGTTCTTC. Its translation: CASSLAPGTRGEQFF.

This clonotype was counted many times. This chain joins TRBV9 and TRBJ2-3, with D unresolved. Germline V CDR1 and CDR2: SGDLS, YYNGEE. The CDR3 loop spans 13 amino acids. Trimming shortened V by 0 bases and J by 7 bases, and 9 bases separated the two germline ends. The CDR3 region has the DNA TGTGCCAGCAGCGTAGCTGAGGTTAATACGCAGTATTTT. The encoded protein is CASSVAEVNTQYF.

This clonotype was detected a few times. The genes are TRBV6-1 and TRBJ1-6; 9 bases agree with TRBD1. The germline V gene has CDR1 MNHNS and CDR2 SASEGT. Trimming removed 7 bases from V and 10 bases from J; junction bases left unmatched: 11. This CDR3 has 15 residues. The CDR3 nucleotides are TGTGCCAGCAATAACGAACAGGGGGCCAAGTCACCCCTCCACTTT. This translates into CASNNEQGAKSPLHF.

The chain recombines TRBV12-3 or TRBV12-4 with TRBJ1-6; no reliable D call. Trimming took 2 bases from V and 9 from J, leaving 8 bases between them. CDR3 length: 13 residues. The CDR3 bases are TGTGCCAGCAGTTTACGGGTTGGTTCACCCCTCCACTTT. Translation: CASSLRVGSPLHF.

This clonotype was counted ten times or more. The chain couples TRBV5-1 to TRBJ1-2, with 7 bases fitting TRBD1. Germline assignment: CDR1 SGHRS and CDR2 YFSETQ. CDR3 length: 14 residues. V shed 2 bases and J 2 bases; nucleotides not matched to a gene: 3. The CDR3 is CASSFRDSNYGYTF. The CDR3 DNA sequence: TGCGCCAGCAGCTTCCGGGACAGCAACTATGGCTACACCTTC.

This clonotype showed up just a few times. The chain recombines TRBV2 with TRBJ2-7, with 7 bases aligning to TRBD1. Looked up from germline, CDR1 is SNHLY and CDR2 is FYNNEI. Germline trimming cut 7 bases from V and 2 bases from J; bases unmatched to any gene: 8. The CDR3 has 14 residues. The chain's CDR3 is CASKRTGLPYEQYV. The CDR3 DNA reads as TGTGCCAGCAAGAGGACAGGTCTCCCCTACGAGCAGTACGTC.

The rearrangement links TRBV6-2 or TRBV6-3 to TRBJ2-2; 9 bases are a match to TRBD1. CDR3 length: 16 amino acids. V shed 4 bases and J 6 bases; nucleotides not matched to a gene: 9. Per germline, CDR1 MNHEY and CDR2 SVGEGT. The CDR3 spells CASSSPGTGKAGELFF. The CDR3 nucleotides read TGTGCCAGCAGTTCCCCCGGGACAGGGAAGGCCGGGGAGCTGTTTTTT.